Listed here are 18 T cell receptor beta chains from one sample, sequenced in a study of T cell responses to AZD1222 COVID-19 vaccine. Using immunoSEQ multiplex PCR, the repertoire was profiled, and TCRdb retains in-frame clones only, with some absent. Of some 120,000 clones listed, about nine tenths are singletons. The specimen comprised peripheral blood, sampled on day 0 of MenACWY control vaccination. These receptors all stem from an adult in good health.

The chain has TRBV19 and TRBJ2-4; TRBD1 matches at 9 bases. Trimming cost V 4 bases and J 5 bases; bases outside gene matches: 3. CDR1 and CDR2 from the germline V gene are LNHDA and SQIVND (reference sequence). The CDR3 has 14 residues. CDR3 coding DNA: TGTGCCAGTAGTACGCGGACAGGGGAAAACATTCAGTACTTC. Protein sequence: CASSTRTGENIQYF.

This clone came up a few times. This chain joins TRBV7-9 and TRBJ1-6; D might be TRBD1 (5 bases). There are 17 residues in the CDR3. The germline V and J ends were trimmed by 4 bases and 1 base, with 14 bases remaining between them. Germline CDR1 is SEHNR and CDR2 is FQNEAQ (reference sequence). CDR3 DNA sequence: TGTGCCAGCAGCTGGGGGGTGTCTTTGTCCTATAATTCACCCCTCCACTTT. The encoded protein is CASSWGVSLSYNSPLHF.

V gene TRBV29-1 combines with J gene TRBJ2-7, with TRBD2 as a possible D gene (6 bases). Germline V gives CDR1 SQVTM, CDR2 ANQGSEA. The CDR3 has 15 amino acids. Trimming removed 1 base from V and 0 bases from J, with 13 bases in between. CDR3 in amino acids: CSVEVGGSSSYEQYF. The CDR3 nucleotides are TGCAGCGTTGAAGTTGGGGGGTCGAGCTCCTACGAGCAGTACTTC.

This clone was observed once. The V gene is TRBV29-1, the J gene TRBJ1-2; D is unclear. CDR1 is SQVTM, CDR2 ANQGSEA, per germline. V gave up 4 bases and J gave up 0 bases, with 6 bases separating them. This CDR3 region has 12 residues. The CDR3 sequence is CSVVPANYGYTF. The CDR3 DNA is TGCAGCGTTGTACCAGCTAACTATGGCTACACCTTC.

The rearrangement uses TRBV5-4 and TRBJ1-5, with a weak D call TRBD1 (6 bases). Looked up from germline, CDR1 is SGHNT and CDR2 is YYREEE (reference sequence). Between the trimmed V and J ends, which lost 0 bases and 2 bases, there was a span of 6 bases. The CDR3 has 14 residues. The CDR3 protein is CASSLAGGNQPQHF. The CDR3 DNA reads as TGTGCCAGCAGCTTGGCAGGGGGCAATCAGCCCCAGCATTTT.

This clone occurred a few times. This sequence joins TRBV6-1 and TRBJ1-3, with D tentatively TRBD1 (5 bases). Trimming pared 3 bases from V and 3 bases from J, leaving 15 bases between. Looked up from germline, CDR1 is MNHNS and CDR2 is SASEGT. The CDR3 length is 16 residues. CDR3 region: CASSDWGRVDGNTIYF. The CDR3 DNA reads TGTGCCAGCAGTGATTGGGGCAGGGTGGATGGAAACACCATATATTTT.

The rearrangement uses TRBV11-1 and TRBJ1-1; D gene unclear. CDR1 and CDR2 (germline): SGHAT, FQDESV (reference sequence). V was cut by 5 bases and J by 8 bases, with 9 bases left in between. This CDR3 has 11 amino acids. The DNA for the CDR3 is TGTGCCAGCAGCGTCCTCAACGAAGCTTTCTTT. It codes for CASSVLNEAFF.

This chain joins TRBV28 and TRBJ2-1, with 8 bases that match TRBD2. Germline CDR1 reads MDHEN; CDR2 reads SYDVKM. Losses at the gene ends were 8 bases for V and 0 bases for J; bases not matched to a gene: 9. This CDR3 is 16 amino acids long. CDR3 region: CASGTSLIGSYNEQFF. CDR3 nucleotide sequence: TGTGCCAGCGGGACTAGTCTCATTGGCTCCTACAATGAGCAGTTCTTC.

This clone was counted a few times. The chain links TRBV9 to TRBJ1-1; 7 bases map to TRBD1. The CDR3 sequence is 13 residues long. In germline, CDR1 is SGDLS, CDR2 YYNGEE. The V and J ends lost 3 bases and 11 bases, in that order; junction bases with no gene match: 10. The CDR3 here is CASSGTGQRGAFF. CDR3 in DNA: TGTGCCAGCAGCGGAACGGGACAGAGGGGCGCTTTCTTT. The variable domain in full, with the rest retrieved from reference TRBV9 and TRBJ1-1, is DSGVTQTPKHLITATGQRVTLRCSPRSGDLSVYWYQQSLDQGLQFLIQYYNGEERAKGNILERFSAQQFPDLHSELNLSSLELGDSALYFCASSGTGQRGAFFGQGTRLTVV.

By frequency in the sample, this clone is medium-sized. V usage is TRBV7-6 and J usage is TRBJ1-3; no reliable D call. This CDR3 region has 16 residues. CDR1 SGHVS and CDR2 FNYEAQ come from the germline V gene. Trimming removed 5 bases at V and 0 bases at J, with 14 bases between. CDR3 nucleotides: TGTGCCAGCAGCGCAGGAGGAAGCTACTCTGGAAACACCATATATTTT. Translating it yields CASSAGGSYSGNTIYF.

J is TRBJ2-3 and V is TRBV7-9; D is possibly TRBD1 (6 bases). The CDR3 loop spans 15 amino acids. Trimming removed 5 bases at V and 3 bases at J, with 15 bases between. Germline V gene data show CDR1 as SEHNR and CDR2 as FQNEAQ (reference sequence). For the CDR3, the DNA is TGTGCCAGCAGCGTAGATGGGGGCCGGACAGATACGCAGTATTTT. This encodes CASSVDGGRTDTQYF.

The CDR3 loop reads CASSSVAGINEQYF. The CDR3 DNA sequence: TGTGCCAGCAGCTCAGTAGCGGGAATCAACGAGCAGTACTTC. V is TRBV11-2 and J is TRBJ2-7; the match to TRBD2 covers 8 bases. The length of the CDR3 is 14 residues. V shed 4 bases, J shed 5 bases, and the junction held 7 bases outside the gene matches. CDR1 and CDR2 (germline): SGHAT, FQNNGV.

Written as DNA, the CDR3 is TGTGCCAGTAGTACAAGGGTTAATCAGCCCCAGCATTTT. It codes for CASSTRVNQPQHF. This sequence joins TRBV19 and TRBJ1-5, with D unclear. Germline V lookup: CDR1 LNHDA, CDR2 SQIVND (reference sequence). Trimming took 4 bases from V and 4 from J, leaving 8 bases between them. The CDR3 has 13 residues.

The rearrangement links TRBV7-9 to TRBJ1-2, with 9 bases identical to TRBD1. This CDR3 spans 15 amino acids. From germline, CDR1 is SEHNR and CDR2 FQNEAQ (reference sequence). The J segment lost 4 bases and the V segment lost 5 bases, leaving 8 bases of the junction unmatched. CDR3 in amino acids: CASSGPGQGSYGYTF. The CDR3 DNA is TGTGCCAGCAGCGGGCCGGGACAGGGTAGCTATGGCTACACCTTC.

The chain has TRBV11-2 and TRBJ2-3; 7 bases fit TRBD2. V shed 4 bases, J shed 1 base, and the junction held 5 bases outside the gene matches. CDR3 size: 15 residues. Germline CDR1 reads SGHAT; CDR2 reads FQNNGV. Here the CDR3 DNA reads TGTGCCAGCAGCTGGAGGACTAGAGGCACAGATACGCAGTATTTT. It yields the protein CASSWRTRGTDTQYF.

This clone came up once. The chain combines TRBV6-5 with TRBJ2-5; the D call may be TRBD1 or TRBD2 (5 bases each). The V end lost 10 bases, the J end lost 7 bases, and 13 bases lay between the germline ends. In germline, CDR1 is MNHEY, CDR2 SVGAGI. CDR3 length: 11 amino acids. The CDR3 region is CATGRGGTQYF. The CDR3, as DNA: TGTGCCACCGGCCGGGGCGGGACCCAGTACTTC.

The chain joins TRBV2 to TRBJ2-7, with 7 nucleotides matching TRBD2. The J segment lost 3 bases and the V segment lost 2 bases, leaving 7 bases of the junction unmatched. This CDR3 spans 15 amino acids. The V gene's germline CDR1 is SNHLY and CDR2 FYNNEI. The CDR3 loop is CASSEWVRGDYEQYF. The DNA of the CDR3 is TGTGCCAGCAGTGAATGGGTCCGGGGGGACTACGAGCAGTACTTC.

The CDR3 bases are TGTGCCAGCAGTGAAGCGCTTCTAATTGACGAAGCAGGGGGCAGGGGGGAAGCTTTCTTT. It yields the protein CASSEALLIDEAGGRGEAFF. This chain connects TRBV2 to TRBJ1-1, with 8 bases identical to TRBD1. CDR3 length equals 20 residues. Germline-derived CDR1 and CDR2 are SNHLY and FYNNEI. The V segment lost 0 bases and the J segment 8 bases; nucleotides outside the gene matches: 23.